This is a list of T cell receptor beta chains from one sample in a study of shared clonotypes between healthy human individuals. The assay was immunoSEQ multiplex PCR, and TCRdb's table has in-frame clones only and misses some. The data hold over a million clones, with about 98.5% observed a single time. The sequenced sample was naive CD4+ T cells sorted from blood. All receptors derive from a young man in good health. The CDR3 runs from the conserved cysteine through the conserved F or W. A D gene is named only where the DNA matches it firmly. The size entry is marked missing in some rows and otherwise reads once, few, many or a size class.

NA	TRBJ1-1	TRBV5-3	NA	TGTGCCAGCAGCTTGGCCGGCCCCCCGAGCACTGAAGCTTTCTTT	CASSLAGPPSTEAFF
NA	TRBJ2-6	TRBV2	NA	TGTGCCACCCCTCCCCGGGGCAGGGGACCTTCTGGGGCCAACGTCCTGACTTTC	CATPPRGRGPSGANVLTF
NA	TRBJ2-7	TRBV27	NA	TGTGCCAGCAGTTTATATGAAGGGCTGGTCGAGCAGTACTTC	CASSLYEGLVEQYF
NA	TRBJ1-1	TRBV7-6	TRBD1	TGTGCCAGCAGCCACCGACAGGGGGCCTTGAACACTGAAGCTTTCTTT	CASSHRQGALNTEAFF
NA	TRBJ2-7	TRBV5-8	TRBD2	TGTGCCAGCAGCCCAAGACTAGCCCAGAGTTACGAGCAGTACTTC	CASSPRLAQSYEQYF
NA	TRBJ2-2	TRBV5-1	TRBD1	TGCGCCAGCAGCTTGGCCGCAGGGGGAGTAAGCGTAAGCACCGGGGAGCTGTTTTTT	CASSLAAGGVSVSTGELFF
once	TRBJ2-5	TRBV5-4	TRBD2	TGTGCCAGCAGCCACCAAGGACTAGCGGGGGTCGAGACCCAGTACTTC	CASSHQGLAGVETQYF
NA	TRBJ2-1	TRBV19	TRBD2	TGTGCCAGTAGTATAGATCGGGGACTAGCGGAAGACAATGAGCAGTTCTTC	CASSIDRGLAEDNEQFF
NA	TRBJ2-7	TRBV5-1	NA	TGCGCCAGCAGCTGGCGGGACACCCGCTCCTACGAGCAGTACTTC	CASSWRDTRSYEQYF
NA	TRBJ2-7	TRBV7-2	NA	TGTGCCAGCAGCTCTACTACCTACGAGCAGTACTTC	CASSSTTYEQYF
once	TRBJ2-5	TRBV5-5	NA	TGTGCCAGCAGCTTTACCCAAGAGACCCAGTACTTC	CASSFTQETQYF
NA	TRBJ1-1	TRBV27	NA	TGTGCCAGCAGTTCGGGGTCTTTCTACACTGAAGCTTTCTTT	CASSSGSFYTEAFF
NA	TRBJ1-5	TRBV5-1	TRBD1	TGCGCCAGCAGCGCAGGGGGTGGTCAGCCCCAGCATTTT	CASSAGGGQPQHF
NA	TRBJ1-1	TRBV29-1	NA	TGCAGCGGCTGGGGGGGCACTGAAGCTTTCTTT	CSGWGGTEAFF
NA	TRBJ1-2	TRBV28	NA	TGTGCCACGGGGTTGGGGTTTTGGGATGGCTACACCTTC	CATGLGFWDGYTF
NA	TRBJ2-1	TRBV10-3	NA	TGTGCCATCAGTGAGTCGATAGACGGGAAAGCCAACTCCTACAATGAGCAGTTCTTC	CAISESIDGKANSYNEQFF
NA	TRBJ2-1	TRBV28	NA	TGTGCCAGCAGCCGGAGCGTAGGGTGGGCCTCCGCATACAATGAGCAGTTCTTC	CASSRSVGWASAYNEQFF
NA	TRBJ2-3	TRBV7-2	NA	TGTGCCAGCAGCTTAGTTCTCTACGGTGAAAAATCAGATACGCAGTATTTT	CASSLVLYGEKSDTQYF
once	TRBJ2-3	TRBV7-2	NA	TGTGCCAGCAGCTTAGATTGGGGTAGCCCCCCACATACGCAGTATTTT	CASSLDWGSPPHTQYF
NA	TRBJ1-1	TRBV2	NA	TGTGCCAGCAAGATTGAACAGGGCCAGGCCAACACTGAAGCTTTCTTT	CASKIEQGQANTEAFF
once	TRBJ2-7	TRBV5-4	TRBD2	TGTGCCAGCAGCTCGGGACTAGCGGGATCTGGCTACGAGCAGTACTTC	CASSSGLAGSGYEQYF
NA	TRBJ2-2	TRBV9	NA	TGTGCCAGCAGCGTAGTGGGCTCTTTGGGGAACACCGGGGAGCTGTTTTTT	CASSVVGSLGNTGELFF
NA	TRBJ2-7	TRBV11-2	NA	TGTGCCAGCAGCTTCAGGGAGAAGGCCTACGAGCAGTACTTC	CASSFREKAYEQYF
once	TRBJ2-1	TRBV29-1	TRBD1	TGCAGCGTTCAACGAACCGAGACAGGGGGAACCTACAATGAGCAGTTCTTC	CSVQRTETGGTYNEQFF
NA	TRBJ2-7	TRBV6-1	NA	TGTGCCAGCAGTGCAATTAGTACCGAGCAGTACTTC	CASSAISTEQYF
NA	TRBJ2-5	TRBV2	NA	TGTGCCAGCACCCCCCAGTACTTC	CASTPQYF
NA	TRBJ2-1	TRBV5-4	TRBD2	TGTGCCAGCAGCTTCCCCAAAAGGACTAGCGGGAATGAGCAGTTCTTC	CASSFPKRTSGNEQFF
NA	TRBJ1-5	TRBV10-1	NA	TGCGCCAGCAGGCCCTCCTTCGGTGGGTTCCGGCAGCCCCAGCATTTT	CASRPSFGGFRQPQHF
NA	TRBJ2-1	TRBV6-1	NA	TGTGCCACCTCGGGGGCCTACGGGAATGAGCAGTTCTTC	CATSGAYGNEQFF
NA	TRBJ1-1	TRBV7-6	NA	TGTGCCAGCAGCTTATCAGAACTCAACACTGAAGCTTTCTTT	CASSLSELNTEAFF
NA	TRBJ2-5	TRBV27	NA	TGTGCCAGCAGTTGGGCTAGGGGGGCAGAGACCCAGTACTTC	CASSWARGAETQYF
NA	TRBJ2-7	TRBV11-2	NA	TGTGCCAGCAGCTTAAAGGGGGCGGGAGTTCAGTACGAGCAGTACTTC	CASSLKGAGVQYEQYF
NA	TRBJ1-2	TRBV6-5	NA	TGTGCCAGCAGTTGGGGGGGATTGGGCTATGGCTACACCTTC	CASSWGGLGYGYTF
NA	TRBJ1-3	TRBV4-3	TRBD1	TGCGCCAGCAGCCAGTATGGGACAGGGGGTGAACCTGGAAACACCATATATTTT	CASSQYGTGGEPGNTIYF
NA	TRBJ2-5	TRBV7-2	TRBD2	TGTGCCAGCAGCTTATCCGGCGGGAGATCGGAGACCCAGTACTTC	CASSLSGGRSETQYF
NA	TRBJ2-3	TRBV13	NA	TGTGCCAGCAGCTTTTGGGACAGGACTAGGGTAATGTTC	CASSFWDRTRVMF
NA	TRBJ2-3	TRBV18	NA	TGTGCCAGCTCACTGCCGCAAAATCTGGATACGCAGTATTTT	CASSLPQNLDTQYF
NA	TRBJ2-5	TRBV18	TRBD1	TGTGCCAGCTCACCCCGAACTTCCGGGACAGGGGGCTGGGAGACCCAGTACTTC	CASSPRTSGTGGWETQYF
NA	TRBJ2-3	TRBV19	NA	TGTGCCAGTAGTATGGAGCAGGCAGATACGCAGTATTTT	CASSMEQADTQYF
NA	TRBJ2-3	TRBV7-6	NA	TGTGCCAGCAGCTTAGTACAGGTTTCCCTTGGGGATACGCAGTATTTT	CASSLVQVSLGDTQYF
NA	TRBJ2-7	TRBV10-3	TRBD2	TGTGCCATCAGTCGATCGGGGACTAGCGGGAGGGATCGGAAATACGAGCAGTACTTC	CAISRSGTSGRDRKYEQYF
NA	TRBJ2-2	TRBV9	TRBD1	TGTGCCAGCAACCCCAGGGGGCGTGACAACACCGGGGAGCTGTTTTTT	CASNPRGRDNTGELFF
NA	TRBJ2-2	TRBV27	NA	TGTGCCAGCACCCCTAAAGGAGTGAGGAGAACGAACACCGGGGAGCTGTTTTTT	CASTPKGVRRTNTGELFF
once	TRBJ2-7	TRBV19	TRBD1	TGTGCCAAACCCAAGGCGACAGGGAGCTCCTACGAGCAGTACTTC	CAKPKATGSSYEQYF
NA	TRBJ2-4	TRBV4-3	NA	TGCGCCAGCAGCCAAGGATTAACGGGAGTGGGGTCGGCCAAAAACATTCAGTACTTC	CASSQGLTGVGSAKNIQYF